These 18 T cell receptor beta chains originate from one sample sequenced in a study of T-cell reconstitution after alpha-beta-depleted transplantation in children. A library of TCRbeta sequences, prepared with unique molecular identifiers, was generated. TCRdb called the PCR reads again in MiXCR, with one record for every CDR3 protein. The sample carries fewer than 120,000 distinct CDR3 sequences, approximately 10% recorded once. The source material was PBMCs from the stem cell graft donor, sampled from the stem cell graft. The receptors come from a human donor who donated a stem cell graft to a child with acute lymphoblastic leukemia.

This clonotype was found many times. The chain combines TRBV12-3 or TRBV12-4 with TRBJ2-1; 8 positions match TRBD1. After removal of 6 bases from V and 4 bases from J, the junction contained 8 bases not matched to a gene. CDR3 size: 15 residues. This chain's CDR3 is CASRDRDRLYNEQFF. CDR3 DNA: TGTGCCAGCAGGGACCGGGACAGGCTATACAATGAGCAGTTCTTC.

The table lists this clonotype with many counts. The chain carries TRBV9 and TRBJ2-6, with 7 bases that match TRBD2. CDR1 is SGDLS and CDR2 is YYNGEE in the germline V gene. CDR3 size: 18 residues. J gave up 0 bases and V 3 bases, and 9 bases lay outside the gene matches. CDR3 DNA sequence: TGTGCCAGCAGCGGTAGGGCGGGAGTGGGCTCTGGGGCCAACGTCCTGACTTTC. Amino acids: CASSGRAGVGSGANVLTF.

In its sample, this clonotype was seen many times. This chain joins TRBV15 and TRBJ1-5, with a weak D call TRBD1 (6 bases). This CDR3 comprises 15 residues. The V and J ends lost 3 bases and 7 bases respectively, with 16 bases between them. Germline V gene data show CDR1 as LNHNV and CDR2 as YYDKDF (reference sequence). The DNA for the CDR3 is TGTGCCACCAGCAGGACACAGGGACGGCACCAGCCCCAGCATTTT. Translating gives CATSRTQGRHQPQHF.

Comment on this clonotype: Just one base apart from a much larger clone, this may be a read error. This chain links TRBV30 with TRBJ1-1; D remains unclear. The CDR3 sequence is 11 residues long. The V and J ends lost 4 bases and 1 base respectively, with 4 bases between them. The V gene's germline CDR1 is GTSNPN and CDR2 SVGIG (reference sequence). This CDR3 is CAWMGNTEAFF. In DNA form, the CDR3 reads TGTGCCTGGATGGGGAACACTGAAGCTTTCTTT.

This clonotype occurred many times. The chain links TRBV7-3 to TRBJ2-5; 8 positions match TRBD1. The CDR3 sequence is 15 residues long. From germline, CDR1 is SGHTA and CDR2 FQGTGA. V lost 5 bases, J lost 2 bases, and 7 bases stayed unmatched. CDR3 residues: CASSPGGGRQETQYF. CDR3 in DNA: TGTGCCAGCAGCCCAGGGGGCGGGCGACAAGAGACCCAGTACTTC. The full variable domain, completed using reference TRBV7-3 and TRBJ2-5, is GAGVSQTPSNKVTEKGKYVELRCDPISGHTALYWYRQSLGQGPEFLIYFQGTGAADDSGLPNDRFFAVRPEGSVSTLKIQRTERGDSAVYLCASSPGGGRQETQYFGPGTRLLVL.

This clonotype was counted many times. The V gene is TRBV11-2, the J gene TRBJ1-5, with a weak D call TRBD1 (6 bases). The V gene's germline CDR1 is SGHAT and CDR2 FQNNGV. V was clipped by 4 bases and J by 7 bases, with 14 bases between them. The CDR3 is 14 residues long. CDR3 protein: CASSSGTREQPQHF. CDR3 coding DNA: TGTGCCAGCAGCTCCGGGACAAGGGAGCAGCCCCAGCATTTT. Full variable domain (outside the CDR3, taken from reference TRBV11-2 and TRBJ1-5): EAGVAQSPRYKIIEKRQSVAFWCNPISGHATLYWYQQILGQGPKLLIQFQNNGVVDDSQLPKDRFSAERLKGVDSTLKIQPAKLEDSAVYLCASSSGTREQPQHFGDGTRLSIL.

This clonotype came up many times. The chain couples TRBV12-3 or TRBV12-4 to TRBJ1-3; possible D gene TRBD1, 5 bases. The germline V and J ends were trimmed by 3 bases and 4 bases, with 7 bases remaining between them. This CDR3 comprises 13 residues. The CDR3 loop reads CASSLEGGNTIYF. The CDR3 nucleotides are TGTGCCAGCAGTTTGGAGGGGGGAAACACCATATATTTT.

The sample holds many counts of this clonotype. The rearrangement uses TRBV5-1 and TRBJ1-4; D remains unclear. Trimming removed 0 bases from V and 1 base from J, with 7 bases in between. The CDR3 is 15 amino acids. CDR1 is SGHRS, CDR2 YFSETQ, per germline. This CDR3 reads CASSLDWGTNEKLFF. CDR3 coding DNA: TGCGCCAGCAGCTTGGATTGGGGAACTAATGAAAAACTGTTTTTT.

This clonotype was counted at least ten times. V is TRBV5-1 and J is TRBJ2-3; D possibly corresponds to TRBD2 (6 bases). CDR1 is SGHRS and CDR2 is YFSETQ in the germline V gene. Deletions cut 4 bases from V and 3 bases from J, with 12 bases between. There are 14 residues in the CDR3. CDR3 sequence: CASSPGTGTDTQYF. CDR3 in DNA: TGCGCCAGCAGCCCCGGGACTGGAACAGATACGCAGTATTTT. Full variable domain (remainder filled in from reference TRBV5-1 and TRBJ2-3): KAGVTQTPRYLIKTRGQQVTLSCSPISGHRSVSWYQQTPGQGLQFLFEYFSETQRNKGNFPGRFSGRQFSNSRSEMNVSTLELGDSALYLCASSPGTGTDTQYFGPGTRLTVL.

As concerns this clonotype: Since a much larger clone is just one base distant, this may be a read error. The rearrangement links TRBV7-6 to TRBJ2-1; 13 bases align to TRBD2. The V gene end was trimmed by 5 bases and the J gene end by 8 bases; junction bases not matched to a gene: 12. The length of the CDR3 is 17 residues. Germline values: CDR1 SGHVS, CDR2 FNYEAQ. CDR3 DNA sequence: TGTGCCAGCAGCGAGACATGGGGACTAGCGGGACGGGATGAGCAGTTCTTC. This sequence encodes CASSETWGLAGRDEQFF.

This clonotype was seen ten or more times. The CDR3 protein is CSARDVRTSGGLSYEQYF. In nucleotides, the CDR3 is TGCAGTGCTAGAGATGTCCGGACTAGCGGGGGCCTCTCCTACGAGCAGTACTTC. The V gene is TRBV20-1, the J gene TRBJ2-7, with 13 nucleotides matching TRBD2. The CDR3 consists of 18 residues. J gave up 0 bases and V 0 bases, and 8 bases lay outside the gene matches. In germline, CDR1 is DFQATT, CDR2 SNEGSKA (reference sequence).

This clonotype has at least ten counts. V gene TRBV27 combines with J gene TRBJ1-3, with unresolved D. There are 13 residues in the CDR3. V was cut by 4 bases and J by 4 bases, with 8 bases left in between. Germline CDR1 MNHEY, CDR2 SMNVEV (reference sequence). As DNA, the CDR3 is TGTGCCAGCAGTTCCCGGGAGGGAAACACCATATATTTT. Translating it yields CASSSREGNTIYF.

This clonotype was counted at least ten times. J is TRBJ1-2 and V is TRBV28, with a possible D match to TRBD1 (5 bases). Germline V gene sequence: CDR1 MDHEN, CDR2 SYDVKM. This CDR3 comprises 17 residues. V lost 3 bases, J lost 3 bases, and 20 bases lay in between. CDR3 region: CASSFPRAPKVDYGYTF. CDR3 bases: TGTGCCAGCAGTTTCCCCAGGGCCCCTAAGGTTGACTATGGCTACACCTTC.

This clonotype was seen at least ten times. The V gene is TRBV20-1, the J gene TRBJ2-5, with 7 nucleotides matching TRBD1. V dropped 5 bases and J dropped 1; count of bases not matched to a gene: 7. The CDR3 loop spans 14 amino acids. Germline values: CDR1 DFQATT, CDR2 SNEGSKA (reference sequence). CDR3 protein: CSAFTRDSQETQYF. The CDR3 DNA is TGCAGTGCTTTCACCCGGGACAGCCAAGAGACCCAGTACTTC.

This clonotype was counted ten times or more. V is TRBV4-3 and J is TRBJ1-2; D is possibly TRBD1 (6 bases). Germline V gives CDR1 LGHNA, CDR2 YSLEER. The CDR3 is 15 residues long. V was trimmed by 0 bases and J by 2 bases, leaving 10 bases between them. The CDR3 is CASSQDWRGNYGYTF. The CDR3 nucleotides are TGCGCCAGCAGCCAAGATTGGAGGGGGAACTATGGCTACACCTTC.

There are many counts of this clonotype. The V and J genes are TRBV5-1 and TRBJ2-7; TRBD1 matches at 7 bases. Germline CDR1 and CDR2: SGHRS and YFSETQ. Germline trimming cut 0 bases from V and 3 bases from J; bases unmatched to any gene: 6. The length of the CDR3 is 15 residues. The CDR3 spells CASSLVAGGIYEQYF. CDR3 DNA sequence: TGCGCCAGCAGCTTGGTCGCAGGGGGTATCTACGAGCAGTACTTC. Together with reference TRBV5-1 and TRBJ2-7, the CDR3 gives the full variable domain: KAGVTQTPRYLIKTRGQQVTLSCSPISGHRSVSWYQQTPGQGLQFLFEYFSETQRNKGNFPGRFSGRQFSNSRSEMNVSTLELGDSALYLCASSLVAGGIYEQYFGPGTRLTVT.

This clonotype was detected many times. V and J are TRBV11-2 and TRBJ2-1; D is perhaps TRBD1 (5 bases). From germline, CDR1 is SGHAT and CDR2 FQNNGV. The CDR3 runs to 13 residues. V was cut by 0 bases and J by 8 bases, with 8 bases left in between. Written as DNA, the CDR3 is TGTGCCAGCAGCTTAGACAGGGCCCATGAGCAGTTCTTC. Protein: CASSLDRAHEQFF.

V and J are TRBV27 and TRBJ1-2; 8 bases are shared with TRBD1. Germline CDR1 is MNHEY and CDR2 is SMNVEV (reference sequence). J lost 8 bases, V lost 6 bases, and 8 bases had no gene match. The CDR3 has 13 residues. The CDR3 here is CASSPTGGLGYTF. In nucleotides, the CDR3 is TGTGCCAGCAGCCCTACAGGGGGGCTGGGCTACACCTTC.